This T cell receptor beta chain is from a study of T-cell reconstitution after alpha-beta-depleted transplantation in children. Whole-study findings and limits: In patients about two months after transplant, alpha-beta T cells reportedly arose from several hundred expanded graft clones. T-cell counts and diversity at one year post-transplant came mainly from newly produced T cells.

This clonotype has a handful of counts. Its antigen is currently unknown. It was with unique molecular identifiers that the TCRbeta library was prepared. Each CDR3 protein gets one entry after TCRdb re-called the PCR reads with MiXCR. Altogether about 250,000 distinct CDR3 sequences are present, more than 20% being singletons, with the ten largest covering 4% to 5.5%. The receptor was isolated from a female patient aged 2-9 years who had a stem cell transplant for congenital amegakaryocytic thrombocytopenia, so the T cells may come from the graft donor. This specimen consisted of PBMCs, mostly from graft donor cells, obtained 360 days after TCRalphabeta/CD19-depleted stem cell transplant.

The CDR3, as DNA: TGTGCCAGCAGTGACATAGATTCCGGGACAGGGGTCTACGAGCAGTACTTC. Its translation: CASSDIDSGTGVYEQYF. The rearrangement links TRBV2 to TRBJ2-7; 10 bases match TRBD1. In germline, CDR1 is SNHLY, CDR2 FYNNEI. The CDR3 has 17 amino acids. Unmatched junction bases numbered 11, after V lost 3 bases and J lost 3 bases.